These 22 T cell receptor beta chains came from one sample sequenced in a study of human T cells and chemical hapten exposure. Time point in this sample: patch test 3, about 24 weeks after DPC sensitization. Treatment in this sample: therapeutic diphenylcyclopropenone sensitization with weekly scalp DPC. TCRdb recomputed calls from the RACE reads with MiXCR, one row per CDR3 protein. The sample holds about 120,000 distinct CDR3 sequences, roughly 10% seen once. The source was whole blood, collected in connection with sensitization to the hapten diphenylcyclopropenone (DPC). The receptors here all came from a woman between 45 and 60 years old with alopecia areata. Some clones in this sample may be carry-over from other donors' samples.

This clonotype was counted a few times. The chain links TRBV6-2 or TRBV6-3 to TRBJ2-7; D is unclear. The CDR3 has 13 residues. Between the trimmed V and J ends, which lost 2 bases and 4 bases, there was a span of 9 bases. Germline V gene sequence: CDR1 MNHEY, CDR2 SVGEGT. CDR3 sequence reads: CASSYGRTYEQYF. The CDR3 region has the DNA TGTGCCAGCAGTTACGGCAGGACGTACGAGCAGTACTTC.

Note on this clonotype: The junction departs from germline at one end; a sequencing error may be responsible. The rearrangement joins TRBV6-1 to TRBJ2-7; the D call may be TRBD1 or TRBD2 (5 bases each). The CDR3 covers 14 residues. Germline-derived CDR1 and CDR2 are MNHNS and SASEGT. CDR3 bases: TGTGCCAGTAGTGCTGCCTATAGGGACCACGAGCAGTACTTC. Protein sequence: CASSAAYRDHEQYF.

This clonotype appeared a few times. This rearrangement joins TRBV9 to TRBJ2-3; D gene ambiguous. The germline CDR1 and CDR2 sequences are SGDLS and YYNGEE. Between the trimmed V and J ends, which lost 0 bases and 2 bases, there was a span of 7 bases. The CDR3 is 14 amino acids. CDR3 DNA sequence: TGTGCCAGCAGCGTAGGGGCCACCACAGATACGCAGTATTTT. Its translation is CASSVGATTDTQYF.

The chain links TRBV6-2 or TRBV6-3 to TRBJ2-1; 8 bases are shared with TRBD2. V lost 6 bases to trimming and J lost 8 bases; unmatched junction nucleotides: 6. Germline values: CDR1 MNHEY, CDR2 SVGEGT. CDR3 length: 13 amino acids. The CDR3 DNA reads as TGTGCCAGCAGGGTTCCGGGAGGGTATGAGCAGTTCTTC. This encodes CASRVPGGYEQFF.

The V and J genes are TRBV12-3 or TRBV12-4 and TRBJ2-7; D is ambiguous. Trimming removed 2 bases from V and 4 bases from J, with 15 bases in between. The CDR3 extends over 15 amino acids. The CDR3 bases are TGTGCCAGCAGTTTAATTGTAGGCGTTGGTTACGAGCAGTACTTC. Translation: CASSLIVGVGYEQYF.

The V gene is TRBV7-8, the J gene TRBJ2-3; TRBD1 agrees at 7 bases. After removal of 7 bases from V and 0 bases from J, the junction contained 19 bases not matched to a gene. CDR1 is SGHVS, CDR2 FQNEAQ, per germline. CDR3 size: 19 residues. Here the CDR3 DNA reads TGTGCCAGCACTTTTCCCAGGACAGGTGATTCACCTAGCACAGATACGCAGTATTTT. Residues: CASTFPRTGDSPSTDTQYF.

The chain couples TRBV9 to TRBJ2-1, with D unclear. V was shortened by 1 base and J by 6 bases, with 8 bases between the two germline ends. CDR3 length equals 13 residues. Germline V gene lookup returns CDR1 SGDLS and CDR2 YYNGEE. Here the CDR3 reads CASSVPPGNEQFF. Written as DNA, the CDR3 is TGTGCCAGCAGCGTACCTCCAGGCAATGAGCAGTTCTTC.

The chain employs TRBV6-6 and TRBJ1-1; D is undetermined. Germline CDR1 and CDR2: MNHNY and SVGAGI (reference sequence). The CDR3 has 15 residues. V lost 6 bases and J lost 6, with 20 bases in between. For the CDR3, the DNA is TGTGCCAGCAGCCAGACCAGGACGGTCCGGGCTGAAGCTTTCTTT. Its translation is CASSQTRTVRAEAFF.

There are a few counts of this clonotype. The chain has TRBV29-1 and TRBJ1-1; D call uncertain. With 7 bases removed from V and 1 base from J, the gap between germline ends came to 13 bases. Germline V gives CDR1 SQVTM, CDR2 ANQGSEA. The CDR3 contains 13 residues. The CDR3 is CSAGPLRNTEAFF. CDR3 coding DNA: TGCAGCGCAGGACCGCTGAGGAACACTGAAGCTTTCTTT.

This chain links TRBV7-6 with TRBJ1-6; TRBD1 agrees at 10 bases. CDR3 length: 15 amino acids. V was clipped by 6 bases and J by 7 bases; unmatched bases: 6. Germline V gives CDR1 SGHVS, CDR2 FNYEAQ. Here the CDR3 reads CASSGDRGLNSPLHF. CDR3 bases: TGTGCCAGCAGTGGGGACAGGGGACTGAATTCACCCCTCCACTTT.

This clonotype came up a few times. The chain joins TRBV29-1 to TRBJ1-2; unclear D gene. The CDR3 is 13 residues long. Trimming left V 5 bases short and J 5 bases short, with 15 bases between. The germline V gene encodes CDR1 SQVTM and CDR2 ANQGSEA. The CDR3 is CSVLDPTFYGYTF. The CDR3 DNA sequence: TGCAGCGTTTTGGACCCTACTTTTTATGGCTACACCTTC.

This clonotype was seen a handful of times. This chain uses TRBV7-2 with TRBJ2-3; TRBD2 matches at 10 bases. V was clipped by 2 bases and J by 6 bases; unmatched bases: 11. Germline V gene sequence: CDR1 SGHTA, CDR2 FQGNSA. The length of the CDR3 is 17 residues. CDR3 in DNA: TGTGCCAGCAGCTTAATGGGGGGTTCTAGCGGGAGCGATACGCAGTATTTT. Its protein is CASSLMGGSSGSDTQYF.

This clonotype was detected many times. The chain has TRBV24-1 and TRBJ2-3, with D tentatively TRBD1 or TRBD2 (5 bases each). The ends were cut back, 7 bases at V and 2 bases at J, with 12 bases in the middle. The length of the CDR3 is 14 residues. Germline CDR1 is KGHDR and CDR2 is SFDVKD. The CDR3 nucleotides read TGTGCCACCAGGTCCGGGACCCCCACAGATACGCAGTATTTT. Translation gives CATRSGTPTDTQYF.

The gene calls are TRBV5-1 and TRBJ2-7; 13 bases line up with TRBD2. The CDR3 is made up of 16 amino acids. The germline V gene has CDR1 SGHRS and CDR2 YFSETQ. V was pared by 5 bases and J by 2 bases, with 7 bases of the junction left unmatched. In DNA form, the CDR3 reads TGCGCCAGCAGTCTGGGACTAGCGGGGTGGACCTACGAGCAGTACTTC. Residues: CASSLGLAGWTYEQYF.

The chain joins TRBV12-3 or TRBV12-4 to TRBJ1-1; D might be TRBD1 (6 bases). V lost 6 bases and J 7 bases, leaving 12 bases between the germline ends. This CDR3 spans 12 amino acids. The CDR3 loop reads CASSQGLGEAFF. CDR3 nucleotides: TGTGCCAGCAGCCAGGGGTTGGGTGAAGCTTTCTTT.

The V call is TRBV2, the J call TRBJ2-6, with D possibly matching TRBD2 (7 bases). Deletions cut 11 bases from V and 3 bases from J, with 17 bases between. CDR1 SNHLY and CDR2 FYNNEI come from the germline V gene. The CDR3 has 15 residues. The CDR3, as DNA: TGTGCCTTCACGGGGCGGGGGCTTGGGGCCAACGTCCTGACTTTC. The encoded protein is CAFTGRGLGANVLTF.

This clonotype was counted between two and nine times. This sequence joins TRBV6-2 or TRBV6-3 and TRBJ2-7, with TRBD2 identical over 11 bases. The CDR3 loop spans 13 amino acids. The trim removed 7 bases at V and 12 bases at J, leaving 11 bases unmatched. CDR1 and CDR2 (germline): MNHEY, SVGEGT. The CDR3 DNA is TGTGCCAGCACCGAGGGACTAGCGGTGTACCCGTACTTC. Its protein product is CASTEGLAVYPYF.

The gene calls are TRBV18 and TRBJ1-5; 11 positions agree with TRBD1. The germline V gene encodes CDR1 KGHSH and CDR2 LQKENI. CDR3 length: 16 amino acids. V gave up 3 bases and J gave up 3 bases; unmatched junction bases: 4. CDR3 amino acids: CASSPGDRGVNQPQHF. The CDR3 coding sequence is TGTGCCAGCTCACCTGGGGACAGGGGGGTCAATCAGCCCCAGCATTTT.

V usage is TRBV28 and J usage is TRBJ2-7; 8 nucleotides agree with TRBD1. V lost 6 bases to trimming and J lost 4 bases; unmatched junction nucleotides: 8. Per the germline V gene, CDR1 is MDHEN and CDR2 is SYDVKM. This CDR3 region has 14 residues. CDR3 residues: CASSPGQGKYEQYF. In DNA form, the CDR3 reads TGTGCCAGCAGCCCAGGACAGGGAAAGTACGAGCAGTACTTC.

This clonotype has a count of ten or more. The gene calls are TRBV25-1 and TRBJ2-4; a possible D gene is TRBD1 (6 bases). Germline V gives CDR1 MGHDK, CDR2 SYGVNS. V shed 7 bases and J shed 1 base, with 11 bases lying between them. This CDR3 is 14 amino acids long. The CDR3 region has the DNA TGTGCCAGCAAGGGGGAGCGGGCCAAAAACATTCAGTACTTC. Encoded protein: CASKGERAKNIQYF.

This clonotype was observed many times. The chain joins TRBV7-6 to TRBJ2-3; D gene ambiguous. CDR3 size: 16 residues. Trimming cost V 3 bases and J 0 bases, with 13 bases left between them. Germline loops: CDR1 SGHVS, CDR2 FNYEAQ. The CDR3 DNA follows: TGTGCCAGCAGCTTCAACCCAGCCTCTAGCACAGATACGCAGTATTTT. This translates into CASSFNPASSTDTQYF.

This clonotype has at least ten counts. CDR3 sequence (DNA): TGTGCCAGCAGTTACGACGGGGGGGGTAGATCACCCCTCCACTTT. It specifies CASSYDGGGRSPLHF. V and J are TRBV6-5 and TRBJ1-6; perhaps TRBD1 as D (5 bases). The length of the CDR3 is 15 residues. The germline CDR1 and CDR2 sequences are MNHEY and SVGAGI. Trimming cost V 2 bases and J 10 bases, with 15 bases left between them.